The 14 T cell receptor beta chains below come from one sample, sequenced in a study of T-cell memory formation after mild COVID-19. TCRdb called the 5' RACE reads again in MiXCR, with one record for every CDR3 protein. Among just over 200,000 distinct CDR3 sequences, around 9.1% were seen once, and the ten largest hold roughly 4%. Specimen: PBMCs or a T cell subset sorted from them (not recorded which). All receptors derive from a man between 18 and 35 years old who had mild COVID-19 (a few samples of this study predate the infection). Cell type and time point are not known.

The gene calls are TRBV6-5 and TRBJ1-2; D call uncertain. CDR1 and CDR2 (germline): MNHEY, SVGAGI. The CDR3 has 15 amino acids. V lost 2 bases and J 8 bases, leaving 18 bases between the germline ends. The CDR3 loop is CASSYAGDRTEGYTF. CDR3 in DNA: TGTGCCAGCAGTTACGCGGGAGACCGCACCGAAGGCTACACCTTC.

Here the CDR3 DNA reads TGTGCCAGTGTGCCCGTAGGGGGCTCTTTTCAGCCCCAGCATTTT. This gives the protein CASVPVGGSFQPQHF. This chain links TRBV19 with TRBJ1-5, with 7 bases identical to TRBD1. Trimming took 8 bases from V and 6 from J; bases not matched to a gene: 13. The length of the CDR3 is 15 residues. The germline V gene has CDR1 LNHDA and CDR2 SQIVND (reference sequence).

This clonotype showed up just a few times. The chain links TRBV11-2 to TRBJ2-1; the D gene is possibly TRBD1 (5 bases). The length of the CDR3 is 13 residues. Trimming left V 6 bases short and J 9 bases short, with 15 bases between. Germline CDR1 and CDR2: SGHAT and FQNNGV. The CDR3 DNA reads TGTGCCAGCAGTTACATCAGGGAAGCTGAGCAGTTCTTC. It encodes CASSYIREAEQFF.

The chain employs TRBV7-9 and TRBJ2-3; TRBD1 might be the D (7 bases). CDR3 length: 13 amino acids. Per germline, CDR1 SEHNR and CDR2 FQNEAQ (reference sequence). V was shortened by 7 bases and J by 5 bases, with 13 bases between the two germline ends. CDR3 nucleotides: TGTGCCAGCATGGAGGGGGCCGGAGATACGCAGTATTTT. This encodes CASMEGAGDTQYF.

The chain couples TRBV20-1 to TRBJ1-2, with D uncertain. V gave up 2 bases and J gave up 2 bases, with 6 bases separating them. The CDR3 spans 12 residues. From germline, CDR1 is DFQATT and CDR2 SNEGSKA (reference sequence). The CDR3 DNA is TGCAGTGCTAGACGGGAGAACTATGGCTACACCTTC. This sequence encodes CSARRENYGYTF.

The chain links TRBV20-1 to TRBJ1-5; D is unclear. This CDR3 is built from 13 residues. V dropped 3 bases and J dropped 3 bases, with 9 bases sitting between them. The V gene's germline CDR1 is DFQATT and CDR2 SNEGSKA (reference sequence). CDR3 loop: CSASGLDNQPQHF. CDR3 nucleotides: TGCAGTGCTAGCGGTTTGGACAATCAGCCCCAGCATTTT.

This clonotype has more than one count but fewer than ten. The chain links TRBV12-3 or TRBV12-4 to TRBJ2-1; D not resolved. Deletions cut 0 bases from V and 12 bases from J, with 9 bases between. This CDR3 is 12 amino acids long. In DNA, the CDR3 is TGTGCCAGCAGTTTAGCGCTGAGACGGCAGTTCTTC. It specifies CASSLALRRQFF.

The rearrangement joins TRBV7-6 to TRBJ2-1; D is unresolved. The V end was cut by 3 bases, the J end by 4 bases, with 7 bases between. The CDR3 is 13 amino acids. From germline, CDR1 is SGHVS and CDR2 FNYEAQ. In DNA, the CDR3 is TGTGCCAGCAGCTTGCCCCTTTACAATGAGCAGTTCTTC. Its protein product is CASSLPLYNEQFF.

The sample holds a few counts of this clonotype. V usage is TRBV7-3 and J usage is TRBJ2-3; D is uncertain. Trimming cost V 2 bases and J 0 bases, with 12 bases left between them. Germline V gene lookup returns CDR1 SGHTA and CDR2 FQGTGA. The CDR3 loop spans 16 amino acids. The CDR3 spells CASSLSMQESTDTQYF. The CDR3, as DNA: TGTGCCAGCAGCTTATCTATGCAGGAAAGCACAGATACGCAGTATTTT.

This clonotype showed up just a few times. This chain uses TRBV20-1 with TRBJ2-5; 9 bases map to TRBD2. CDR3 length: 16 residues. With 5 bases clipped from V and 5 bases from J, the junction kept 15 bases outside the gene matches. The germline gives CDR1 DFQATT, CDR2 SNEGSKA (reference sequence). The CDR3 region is CSAARTPGLAQETQYF. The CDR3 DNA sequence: TGCAGTGCTGCACGGACACCGGGACTAGCTCAGGAGACCCAGTACTTC.

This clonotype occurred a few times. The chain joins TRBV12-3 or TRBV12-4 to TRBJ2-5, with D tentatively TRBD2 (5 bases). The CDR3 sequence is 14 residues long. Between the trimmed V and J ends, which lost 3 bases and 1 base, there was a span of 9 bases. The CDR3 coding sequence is TGTGCCAGCAGTTTCGGCGGACTCCAAGAGACCCAGTACTTC. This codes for CASSFGGLQETQYF.

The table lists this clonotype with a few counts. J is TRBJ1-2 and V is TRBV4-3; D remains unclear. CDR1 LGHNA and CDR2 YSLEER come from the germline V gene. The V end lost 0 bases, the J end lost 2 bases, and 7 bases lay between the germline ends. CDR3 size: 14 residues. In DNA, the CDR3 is TGCGCCAGCAGCCAAGAAGGCAGAAACTATGGCTACACCTTC. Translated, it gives CASSQEGRNYGYTF.

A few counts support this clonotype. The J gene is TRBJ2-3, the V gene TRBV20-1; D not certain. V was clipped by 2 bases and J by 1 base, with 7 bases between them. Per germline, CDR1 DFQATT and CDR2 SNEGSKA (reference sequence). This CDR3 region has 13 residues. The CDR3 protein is CSARQRGTDTQYF. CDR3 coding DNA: TGCAGTGCTAGACAACGGGGCACAGATACGCAGTATTTT.

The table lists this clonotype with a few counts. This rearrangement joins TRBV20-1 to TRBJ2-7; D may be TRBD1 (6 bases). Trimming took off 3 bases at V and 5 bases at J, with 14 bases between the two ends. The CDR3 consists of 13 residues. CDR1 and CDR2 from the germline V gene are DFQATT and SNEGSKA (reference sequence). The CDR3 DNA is TGCAGTGCTAGTCCGGGACACTTCAACGAGCAGTACTTC. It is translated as CSASPGHFNEQYF.